The 21 T cell receptor beta chains below come from one sample, sequenced in a study of shared clonotypes between healthy human individuals. Sequencing was performed with immunoSEQ multiplex PCR; in TCRdb, only in-frame clones are kept and a portion is missing. The data contain about 2.3 million clones, approximately 95% of them singletons. The specimen was naive CD4+ T cells from PBMCs. Noted subset: CD45RA+ positively selected. These TCRs come from a man younger than 35 in good health. Some clones in this sample may be carry-over from other donors' samples.

The chain has TRBV7-9 and TRBJ2-2; D gene unclear. Germline loops: CDR1 SEHNR, CDR2 FQNEAQ (reference sequence). Trimming left V 4 bases short and J 1 base short, with 10 bases between. CDR3 length: 15 amino acids. In nucleotides, the CDR3 is TGTGCCAGCAGCTACCAAACTCTGAACACCGGGGAGCTGTTTTTT. Protein: CASSYQTLNTGELFF.

CDR3 DNA: TGTGCCAGCTCACCATGGGCGGGGACCGATCAAGAGACCCAGTACTTC. It codes for CASSPWAGTDQETQYF. V is TRBV18 and J is TRBJ2-5, with D maybe TRBD2 (6 bases). Trimming pared 2 bases from V and 2 bases from J, leaving 15 bases between. Germline-derived CDR1 and CDR2 are KGHSH and LQKENI. CDR3 length equals 16 residues.

Worth noting for this clone: This could be a read error, since a much larger clone is one nucleotide away. In the same sample, other DNA sequences code for this CDR3. The chain uses TRBV18 and TRBJ2-3; D is ambiguous. The germline gives CDR1 KGHSH, CDR2 LQKENI. The CDR3 is made up of 12 amino acids. V shed 2 bases and J shed 2 bases, with 2 bases lying between them. Written as DNA, the CDR3 is TGTGCCAGCTCACCAGCCACAGATACGCAGTATTTT. Amino acid sequence: CASSPATDTQYF.

This clone was seen a single time. This rearrangement joins TRBV28 to TRBJ1-5; TRBD1 is a possible D gene (6 bases). V was cut by 5 bases and J by 2 bases, with 19 bases left in between. This CDR3 comprises 17 residues. Germline-derived CDR1 and CDR2 are MDHEN and SYDVKM. CDR3 amino acids: CASSPSLRGQGNQPQHF. CDR3 sequence (DNA): TGTGCCAGCAGTCCATCCCTCAGGGGCCAGGGCAATCAGCCCCAGCATTTT.

The rearrangement joins TRBV28 to TRBJ1-2; D not certain. V lost 5 bases and J lost 2, with 6 bases in between. The CDR3 totals 12 residues. Germline V lookup: CDR1 MDHEN, CDR2 SYDVKM. The DNA for the CDR3 is TGTGCCAGCAGTCAACGGAACTATGGCTACACCTTC. It codes for CASSQRNYGYTF.

The genes are TRBV11-2 and TRBJ2-7; no definite D call. The V gene's germline CDR1 is SGHAT and CDR2 FQNNGV. The CDR3 extends over 12 amino acids. Trimming shortened V by 6 bases and J by 0 bases, and 6 bases separated the two germline ends. This chain's CDR3 is CASRGYSYEQYF. Here the CDR3 DNA reads TGTGCCAGCAGGGGGTACTCCTACGAGCAGTACTTC. The full variable domain, completed using reference TRBV11-2 and TRBJ2-7, is EAGVAQSPRYKIIEKRQSVAFWCNPISGHATLYWYQQILGQGPKLLIQFQNNGVVDDSQLPKDRFSAERLKGVDSTLKIQPAKLEDSAVYLCASRGYSYEQYFGPGTRLTVT.

The gene calls are TRBV4-3 and TRBJ2-1, with TRBD2 identical over 13 bases. J gave up 9 bases and V 4 bases, and 6 bases lay outside the gene matches. In germline, CDR1 is LGHNA, CDR2 YSLEER. The CDR3 spans 15 residues. DNA for the CDR3: TGCGCCAGCAGCCTACTAGCGGGAGGGCCCGGTGAGCAGTTCTTC. Its protein is CASSLLAGGPGEQFF.

This chain joins TRBV5-1 and TRBJ1-5, with D possibly being TRBD1 (6 bases). V shed 4 bases and J shed 7 bases, with 12 bases lying between them. Germline values: CDR1 SGHRS, CDR2 YFSETQ. This CDR3 is 13 amino acids long. The CDR3 DNA sequence: TGCGCCAGCAGCCCCAATAGGGGGCAGCCCCAGCATTTT. It translates to CASSPNRGQPQHF.

The count of this clone is one. The CDR3 DNA is TGTGCCAGCAGTTACTCGATCCCGAGCTACGAGCAGTACTTC. This encodes CASSYSIPSYEQYF. This chain connects TRBV6-5 to TRBJ2-7; D unclear. There are 14 residues in the CDR3. The germline CDR1 and CDR2 sequences are MNHEY and SVGAGI. The ends were cut back, 0 bases at V and 3 bases at J, with 9 bases in the middle.

The chain has TRBV5-1 and TRBJ1-2, with D possibly matching TRBD1 (6 bases). Germline V lookup: CDR1 SGHRS, CDR2 YFSETQ. The V and J ends lost 0 bases and 6 bases respectively, with 12 bases between them. The CDR3 consists of 14 residues. The CDR3 DNA follows: TGCGCCAGCAGCTTGGTCGGGGGGCCCAATGGCTACACCTTC. It is translated as CASSLVGGPNGYTF.

Concerning this clone itself: Other DNA sequences from this sample encode an identical CDR3 as well. The J gene is TRBJ2-1, the V gene TRBV11-3; D is perhaps TRBD1 (6 bases). Germline CDR1 is SGHNT and CDR2 is YENEEA. V was clipped by 5 bases and J by 2 bases, with 13 bases between them. The CDR3 extends over 15 amino acids. As DNA, the CDR3 is TGTGCCAGCAGCCCCGGGCAGGGGACCTACAATGAGCAGTTCTTC. Amino acid sequence: CASSPGQGTYNEQFF.

The genes are TRBV5-6 and TRBJ1-1; D unresolved. Germline V gene data show CDR1 as SGHDT and CDR2 as YYEEEE. The CDR3 length is 13 residues. The ends were cut back, 4 bases at V and 0 bases at J, with 7 bases in the middle. The CDR3 protein is CASSLELNTEAFF. The CDR3 DNA sequence: TGTGCCAGCAGCCTGGAGCTGAACACTGAAGCTTTCTTT.

This rearrangement joins TRBV10-3 to TRBJ1-3, with a weak D call TRBD1 (5 bases). The CDR3 is 15 amino acids. The V gene's germline CDR1 is ENHRY and CDR2 SYGVKD. V lost 4 bases and J 0 bases, leaving 10 bases between the germline ends. This chain's CDR3 is CAISGDGNSGNTIYF. CDR3 DNA sequence: TGTGCCATCAGTGGGGACGGGAACTCTGGAAACACCATATATTTT.

The V and J genes are TRBV19 and TRBJ2-3, with D tentatively TRBD1 (6 bases). Trimming removed 1 base from V and 2 bases from J, with 13 bases in between. The length of the CDR3 is 16 residues. Germline CDR1 LNHDA, CDR2 SQIVND (reference sequence). CDR3 in amino acids: CASSIGGRGITDTQYF. Here the CDR3 DNA reads TGTGCCAGTAGTATAGGTGGCAGGGGAATCACAGATACGCAGTATTTT.

The J gene is TRBJ2-2, the V gene TRBV11-3; D remains unclear. The CDR3 contains 18 residues. The germline V gene encodes CDR1 SGHNT and CDR2 YENEEA. Trimming took off 0 bases at V and 0 bases at J, with 14 bases between the two ends. In DNA form, the CDR3 reads TGTGCCAGCAGCTTAGAGATAATAGGCCTCGCGAACACCGGGGAGCTGTTTTTT. It translates to CASSLEIIGLANTGELFF.

The rearrangement joins TRBV6-8 to TRBJ2-7; D possibly corresponds to TRBD1 (5 bases). Trimming stripped 8 bases from V and 0 bases from J, with 20 bases between. CDR3 length equals 16 residues. Germline V gene lookup returns CDR1 MNHGY and CDR2 SAAAGT. In DNA form, the CDR3 reads TGTGCCAGCGAAGTTTGTAGGGGTAACAGCTCCTACGAGCAGTACTTC. This translates into CASEVCRGNSSYEQYF.

This chain uses TRBV5-1 with TRBJ1-4; tentative D call: TRBD1 (5 bases). CDR3 length: 15 residues. The germline V gene has CDR1 SGHRS and CDR2 YFSETQ. Deletions cut 0 bases from V and 4 bases from J, with 10 bases between. CDR3: CASSLVGQVNEKLFF. CDR3 in DNA: TGCGCCAGCAGCTTGGTGGGGCAGGTTAATGAAAAACTGTTTTTT. Supplemented by reference TRBV5-1 and TRBJ1-4, the full variable domain reads KAGVTQTPRYLIKTRGQQVTLSCSPISGHRSVSWYQQTPGQGLQFLFEYFSETQRNKGNFPGRFSGRQFSNSRSEMNVSTLELGDSALYLCASSLVGQVNEKLFFGSGTQLSVL.

J is TRBJ1-3 and V is TRBV7-2; unclear D gene. Trimming left V 2 bases short and J 0 bases short, with 14 bases between. The germline V gene has CDR1 SGHTA and CDR2 FQGNSA. The CDR3 is 17 amino acids. CDR3 protein: CASSLNPAPLSGNTIYF. The CDR3 nucleotides read TGTGCCAGCAGCTTAAATCCAGCACCTCTCTCTGGAAACACCATATATTTT.

The CDR3 loop is CASSFDTGTLTYEQYF. The DNA for the CDR3 is TGTGCCAGCAGTTTCGACACCGGGACTTTAACCTACGAGCAGTACTTC. The chain joins TRBV28 to TRBJ2-7, with a tentative D call TRBD2 (6 bases). V lost 3 bases and J 2 bases, leaving 17 bases between the germline ends. This CDR3 comprises 16 residues. Germline CDR1 is MDHEN and CDR2 is SYDVKM.

This chain uses TRBV18 with TRBJ1-1, with 7 bases identical to TRBD1. The CDR3 runs 14 residues. The germline V gene has CDR1 KGHSH and CDR2 LQKENI. Unmatched junction bases numbered 5, after V lost 4 bases and J lost 3 bases. The CDR3 sequence: CASSLTGMHTEAFF. The CDR3 DNA sequence: TGTGCCAGCTCACTGACAGGGATGCACACTGAAGCTTTCTTT. Using reference TRBV18 and TRBJ1-1 for the parts outside the CDR3, the full variable domain is NAGVMQNPRHLVRRRGQEARLRCSPMKGHSHVYWYRQLPEEGLKFMVYLQKENIIDESGMPKERFSAEFPKEGPSILRIQQVVRGDSAAYFCASSLTGMHTEAFFGQGTRLTVV.

As for this clone: This sample also contains other DNA sequences that code for the same CDR3. The V gene is TRBV6-6, the J gene TRBJ2-1; no clear D. CDR1 is MNHNY and CDR2 is SVGAGI in the germline V gene (reference sequence). V was shortened by 2 bases and J by 3 bases, with 5 bases between the two germline ends. The CDR3 is made up of 13 amino acids. The CDR3 spells CASSYTDYNEQFF. The DNA for the CDR3 is TGTGCCAGCAGTTACACCGACTACAATGAGCAGTTCTTC.